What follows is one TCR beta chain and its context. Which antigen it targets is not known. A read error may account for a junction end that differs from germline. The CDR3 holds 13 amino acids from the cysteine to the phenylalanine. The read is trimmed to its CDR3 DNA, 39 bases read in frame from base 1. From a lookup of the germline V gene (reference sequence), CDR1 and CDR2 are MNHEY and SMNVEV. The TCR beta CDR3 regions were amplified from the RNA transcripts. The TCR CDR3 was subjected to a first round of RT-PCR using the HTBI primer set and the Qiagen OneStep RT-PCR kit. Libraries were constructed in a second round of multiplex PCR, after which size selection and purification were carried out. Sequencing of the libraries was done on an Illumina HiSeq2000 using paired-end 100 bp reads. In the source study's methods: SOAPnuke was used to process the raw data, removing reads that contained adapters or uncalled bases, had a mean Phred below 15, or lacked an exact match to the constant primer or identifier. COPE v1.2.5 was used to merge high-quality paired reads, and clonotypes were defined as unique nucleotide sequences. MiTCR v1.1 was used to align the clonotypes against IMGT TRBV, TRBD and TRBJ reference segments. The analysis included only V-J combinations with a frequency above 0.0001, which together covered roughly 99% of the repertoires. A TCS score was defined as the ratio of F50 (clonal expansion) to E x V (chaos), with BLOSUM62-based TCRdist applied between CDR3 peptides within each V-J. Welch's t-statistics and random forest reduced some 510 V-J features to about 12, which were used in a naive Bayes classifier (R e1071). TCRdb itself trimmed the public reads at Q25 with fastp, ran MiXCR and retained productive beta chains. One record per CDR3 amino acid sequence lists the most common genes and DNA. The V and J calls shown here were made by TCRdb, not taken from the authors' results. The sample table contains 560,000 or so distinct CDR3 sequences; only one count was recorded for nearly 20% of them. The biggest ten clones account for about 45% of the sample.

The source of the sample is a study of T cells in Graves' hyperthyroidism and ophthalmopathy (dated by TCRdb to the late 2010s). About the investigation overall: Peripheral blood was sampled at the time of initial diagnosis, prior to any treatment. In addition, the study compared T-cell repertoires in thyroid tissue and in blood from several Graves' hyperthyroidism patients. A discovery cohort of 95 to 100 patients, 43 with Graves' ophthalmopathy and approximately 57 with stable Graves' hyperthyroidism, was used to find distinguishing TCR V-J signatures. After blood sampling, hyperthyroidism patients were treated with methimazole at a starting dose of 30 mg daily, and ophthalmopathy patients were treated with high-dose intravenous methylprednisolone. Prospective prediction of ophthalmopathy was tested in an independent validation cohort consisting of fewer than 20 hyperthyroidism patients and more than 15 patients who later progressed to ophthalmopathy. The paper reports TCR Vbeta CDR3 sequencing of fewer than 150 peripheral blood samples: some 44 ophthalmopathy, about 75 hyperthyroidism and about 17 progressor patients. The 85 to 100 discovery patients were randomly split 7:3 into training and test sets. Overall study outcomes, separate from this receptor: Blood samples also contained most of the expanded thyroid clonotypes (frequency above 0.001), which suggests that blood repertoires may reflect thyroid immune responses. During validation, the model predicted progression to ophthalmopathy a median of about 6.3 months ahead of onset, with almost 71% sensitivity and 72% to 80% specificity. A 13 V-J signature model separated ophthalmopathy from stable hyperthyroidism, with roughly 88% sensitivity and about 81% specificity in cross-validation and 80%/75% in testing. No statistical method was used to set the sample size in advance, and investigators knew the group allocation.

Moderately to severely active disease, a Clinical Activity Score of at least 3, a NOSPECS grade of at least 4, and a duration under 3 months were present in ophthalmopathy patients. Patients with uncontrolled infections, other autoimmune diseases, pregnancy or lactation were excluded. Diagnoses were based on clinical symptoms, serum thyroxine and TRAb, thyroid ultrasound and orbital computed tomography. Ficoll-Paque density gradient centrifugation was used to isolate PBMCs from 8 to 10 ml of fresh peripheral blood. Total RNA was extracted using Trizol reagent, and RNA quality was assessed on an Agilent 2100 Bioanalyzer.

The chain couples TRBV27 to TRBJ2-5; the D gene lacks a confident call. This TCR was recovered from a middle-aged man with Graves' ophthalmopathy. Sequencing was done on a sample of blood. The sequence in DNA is TGTGTCAGCAGTTTAACCATCTCGGAGACCCAGTACTTC. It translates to CVSSLTISETQYF.